The T cell receptor beta chain described here comes from a study of OX40 agonist ivuxolimab in advanced cancers. About the research overall: An agonistic anti-OX40 (CD134) antibody, ivuxolimab, was used to treat the patients.

The cohort excluded patients with autoimmune disease history or systemic immunosuppression. Some clones are missing from TCRdb's copy, which holds only in-frame ones; the method was immunoSEQ multiplex PCR. The table shows over 65,000 clones, with around 80% occurring only once. This clone is a singleton in its sample. CDR3 length equals 14 residues. CDR1 SGHRS and CDR2 YFSETQ come from the germline V gene. The J segment lost 1 base and the V segment lost 5 bases, leaving 2 bases of the junction unmatched. The TCR comes from an adult with an advanced solid tumor such as melanoma, head and neck, liver or kidney cancer. The chain uses TRBV5-1 and TRBJ2-2, with TRBD1 matching 7 bases. The source material was CD4+ or CD8+ T cells sorted from blood, sampled in a trial of the OX40 agonist ivuxolimab. The CDR3 coding sequence is TGCGCCAGCAGTCGGACAGGGAACACCGGGGAGCTGTTTTTT. It codes for CASSRTGNTGELFF. The whole variable domain, remainder taken from reference TRBV5-1 and TRBJ2-2, is KAGVTQTPRYLIKTRGQQVTLSCSPISGHRSVSWYQQTPGQGLQFLFEYFSETQRNKGNFPGRFSGRQFSNSRSEMNVSTLELGDSALYLCASSRTGNTGELFFGEGSRLTVL.